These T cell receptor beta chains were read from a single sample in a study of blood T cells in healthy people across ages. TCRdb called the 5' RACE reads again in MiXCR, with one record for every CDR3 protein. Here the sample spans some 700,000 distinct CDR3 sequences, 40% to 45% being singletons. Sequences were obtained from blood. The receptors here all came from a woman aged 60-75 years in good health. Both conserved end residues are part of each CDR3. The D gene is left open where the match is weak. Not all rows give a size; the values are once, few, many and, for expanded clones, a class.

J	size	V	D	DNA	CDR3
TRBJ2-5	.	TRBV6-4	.	TGTGCCAGCAGTGACAGGCTACTAGGGGAGCAGTACTTC	CASSDRLLGEQYF
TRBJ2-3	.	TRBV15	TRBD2	TGTGCCACCAGCAGAGTTAGGACTAGCGGAGCAGATACGCAGTATTTT	CATSRVRTSGADTQYF
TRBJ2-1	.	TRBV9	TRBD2	TGTGCCAGTAGCGTAGCTAGCGGGGGGCTCGGTGAGCAGTTCTTC	CASSVASGGLGEQFF
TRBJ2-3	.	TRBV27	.	TGTGCCAGCAGTTTGTTACAGGCACTCACAGATACGCAGTATTTT	CASSLLQALTDTQYF
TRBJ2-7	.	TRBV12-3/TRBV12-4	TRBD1	TGTGCCAGCAGCCGAACTGGGACAGGGGGCATCGAGCAGTACTTC	CASSRTGTGGIEQYF
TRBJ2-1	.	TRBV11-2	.	TGTGCCAGCAGCTTACCGGCGTGGTCCTACAATGAGCAGTTCTTC	CASSLPAWSYNEQFF
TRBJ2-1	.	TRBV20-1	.	TGCAGTGCCCCGGGGGACACTGACTACAATGAGCAGTTCTTC	CSAPGDTDYNEQFF
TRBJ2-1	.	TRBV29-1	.	TGCAGCAGCCTCGGGGACAATGAGCAGTTCTTC	CSSLGDNEQFF
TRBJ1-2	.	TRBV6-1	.	TGTGCCAGCAGTGAAGACGGGACTAGCGGGGCTCCACTTAACTATGGCTACACCTTC	CASSEDGTSGAPLNYGYTF
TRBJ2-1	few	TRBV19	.	TGTGCCAGTAGTAATTTAGCTGGTAAAGCCTACAATGAGCAGTTCTTC	CASSNLAGKAYNEQFF
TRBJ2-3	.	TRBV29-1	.	TGCAGCGTCCGAGGCGGGCTAGCAGGACTTAGCACAGATACGCAGTATTTT	CSVRGGLAGLSTDTQYF
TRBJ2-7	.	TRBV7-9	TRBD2	TGTGCCAGCAGCTGGGGACTAGCGGGAGGGCCATCTTTGTCAACCTCCTACGAGCAGTACTTC	CASSWGLAGGPSLSTSYEQYF
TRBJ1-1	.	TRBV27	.	TGTGCCAGCAGTTTTAACAGCCGAAGCATGAACACTGAAGCTTTCTTT	CASSFNSRSMNTEAFF
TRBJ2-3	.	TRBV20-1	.	TGCAGTCCCCGGTCAGGCACAGATACGCAGTATTTT	CSPRSGTDTQYF
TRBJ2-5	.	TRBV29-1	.	TGCAGCGTTGTATTTTCGGGACACGACCAAGAGACCCAGTACTTC	CSVVFSGHDQETQYF
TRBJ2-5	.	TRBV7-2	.	TGTGCCAGCAGCTTAGTTCACGGCCAAGAGACCCAGTACTTC	CASSLVHGQETQYF
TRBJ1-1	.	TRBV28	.	TGTGCGGCGAGGGACTTGAACACTGAAGCTTTCTTT	CAARDLNTEAFF
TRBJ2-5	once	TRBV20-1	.	TGCAGTGCTAGAGATCGATTGGATCGCGGGACCCAGTACTTC	CSARDRLDRGTQYF
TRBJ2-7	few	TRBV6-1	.	TGTGCCAGCAGTGAAGCGCGACACTACGAGCAGTACTTC	CASSEARHYEQYF
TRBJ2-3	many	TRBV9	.	TGTGCCAGCAGCTATGAAGAGAGGGTTTCAGATACGCAGTATTTT	CASSYEERVSDTQYF
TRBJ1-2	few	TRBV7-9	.	TGTGCCAGCAGCCTTTCTACGGGACGCCCCAGAATATTCTATGGCTACACCTTC	CASSLSTGRPRIFYGYTF
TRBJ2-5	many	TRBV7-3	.	TGTGCCAGCAGCTTAAGGGGGTACCAAGAGACCCAGTACTTC	CASSLRGYQETQYF
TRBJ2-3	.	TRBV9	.	TGTGCCAGCAGCGTAGATAGCGGAGGCACAGATACGCAGTATTTT	CASSVDSGGTDTQYF
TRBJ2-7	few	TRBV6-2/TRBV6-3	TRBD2	TGTGCCAGCAGTTACTCGAATATGGGACTAGCATCCGACGAGCAGTACTTC	CASSYSNMGLASDEQYF
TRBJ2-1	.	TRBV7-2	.	TGTGCCGGCAGCCCCCCCGGGACTTCAAACAATGAGCAGTTCTTC	CAGSPPGTSNNEQFF
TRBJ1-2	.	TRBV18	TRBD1	TGTGCCAGCTCACCGATCTCCCGGGACAGAGAAAGAAAAGGATATGGCTACACCTTC	CASSPISRDRERKGYGYTF
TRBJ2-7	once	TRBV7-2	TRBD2	TGTGCCAGCAGCTTACGGGTGGGAGGGAGCTCCTACGAGCAGTACTTC	CASSLRVGGSSYEQYF
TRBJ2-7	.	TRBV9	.	TGTGCCAGCAGCGTAGGGGTCAGCTCCTCCGAGCAGTACTTC	CASSVGVSSSEQYF
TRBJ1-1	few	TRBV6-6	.	TGTGCCAGCACCGCGACAGGAGATAACACTGAAGCTTTCTTT	CASTATGDNTEAFF
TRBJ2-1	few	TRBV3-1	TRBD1	TGTGCCAGCAGCCACCCGGGACAGGGGGCTATTGAGCAGTTCTTC	CASSHPGQGAIEQFF
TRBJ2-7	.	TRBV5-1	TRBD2	TGCGCCAGCAGCTTGGATCTCGGAGCGGGGGTTTACGAGCAGTACTTC	CASSLDLGAGVYEQYF
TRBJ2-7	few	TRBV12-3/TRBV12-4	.	TGTGCCAGCAGTTTAAAGAGGGGGGCCTCCTACGAGCAGTACTTC	CASSLKRGASYEQYF
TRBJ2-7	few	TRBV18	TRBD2	TGTGCCAGCTCACGATCCCCCCCTGGGACTAGCGGGAGTGACGAGCAGTACTTC	CASSRSPPGTSGSDEQYF
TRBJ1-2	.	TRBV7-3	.	TGTGCCAGCAGCAATGCCTTGGAGCCCCGATATGGCTACACCTTC	CASSNALEPRYGYTF
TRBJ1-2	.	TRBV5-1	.	TGCGCCAGCAGCTTGCCAGGGGAGGCAAGGGGCTACACCTTC	CASSLPGEARGYTF
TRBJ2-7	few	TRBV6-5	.	TGTGCCAGCAGTTACATCAGTCCTCCTTCTGCCTACGAGCAGTACTTC	CASSYISPPSAYEQYF
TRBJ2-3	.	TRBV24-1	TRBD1	TGTGCCACCAGTGACCCCGGGACAGGGGGCACAGATACGCAGTATTTT	CATSDPGTGGTDTQYF
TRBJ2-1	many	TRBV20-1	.	TGCAGTGCTAGAGATCCCGGGGAGTGGGGGCAGTTCTTC	CSARDPGEWGQFF
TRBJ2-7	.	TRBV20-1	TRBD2	TGCGGTGCTAGCCGGACTAGCGGGGGACTCTACGAGCAGTACTTC	CGASRTSGGLYEQYF
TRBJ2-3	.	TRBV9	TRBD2	TGTGCCAGCAGCGGCCTAGCGGGAGGGCAGGCAGATACGCAGTATTTT	CASSGLAGGQADTQYF
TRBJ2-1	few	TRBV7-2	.	TGTGCCAGCAGCCCAACTAGGTCCTACAATGAGCAGTTCTTC	CASSPTRSYNEQFF
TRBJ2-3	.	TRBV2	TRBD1	TGTGCCAGCAAGGAGGGGACAGGGATCACAGATACGCAGTATTTT	CASKEGTGITDTQYF
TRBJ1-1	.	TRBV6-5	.	TGTGCCAGCAGTTACGCTCAGGATGGAAACACTGAAGCTTTCTTT	CASSYAQDGNTEAFF
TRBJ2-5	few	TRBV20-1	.	TGCAGTGCTAGTCCTATCCAAGAGACCCAGTACTTC	CSASPIQETQYF
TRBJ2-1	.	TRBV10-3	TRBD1	TGTGCCATCAGTGACCTGATGTCGGGACAGGGACACAATGAGCAGTTCTTC	CAISDLMSGQGHNEQFF
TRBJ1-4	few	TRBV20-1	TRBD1	TGCAGTGCTACCCGACAGGGACGGGAAAAACTGTTTTTT	CSATRQGREKLFF
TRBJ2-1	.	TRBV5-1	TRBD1	TGCGCCAGCAGCATCGGACAGGGGGCCTACAATGAGCAGTTCTTC	CASSIGQGAYNEQFF
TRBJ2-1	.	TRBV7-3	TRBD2	TGTGCCAGCAGCTCTACTAGCGGAGCCAACAATGAGCAGTTCTTC	CASSSTSGANNEQFF
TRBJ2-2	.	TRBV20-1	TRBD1	TGCAGTGCTAGAGATCTGGGACAGGGGGCCGGGGAGCTGTTTTTT	CSARDLGQGAGELFF
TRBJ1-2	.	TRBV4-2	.	TGTGCCAGCAGCCAAGATTTAGGGGATGGCTACACCTTC	CASSQDLGDGYTF
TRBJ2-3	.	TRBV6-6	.	TGCGCCAGCACCCGGACCACCTACACAGATACGCAGTATTTT	CASTRTTYTDTQYF